Following are 9 T cell receptor beta chains from one sample sequenced in a study of blood T cells in healthy people across ages. Sample-barcoded 5' priming and a J-beta primer mix drove a second PCR of roughly 7 to 11 cycles. Each CDR3 protein gets one entry after TCRdb re-called the 5' RACE reads with MiXCR. Altogether 450,000 to 700,000 distinct CDR3 sequences are present, 25% to 30% being singletons, with the ten largest covering roughly 20%. What was sequenced was blood. Receptors originate from a woman aged 70 to 79 in good health.

This clonotype has a handful of counts. V gene TRBV7-3 combines with J gene TRBJ1-1; 10 nucleotides line up with TRBD1. The ends lost 5 bases at V and 5 bases at J; junction bases unmatched: 11. There are 16 residues in the CDR3. Germline loops: CDR1 SGHTA, CDR2 FQGTGA. The CDR3 bases are TGTGCCAGCAGCCCCCGGACAGGGGGTAGGATGACTGAAGCTTTCTTT. Amino acid sequence: CASSPRTGGRMTEAFF.

For this clonotype: One end of the junction is discordant with germline, which a read error may explain. The chain recombines TRBV6-2 or TRBV6-3 with TRBJ1-1; weak D call: TRBD1 (6 bases). This CDR3 has 16 amino acids. CDR1 and CDR2 from the germline V gene are MNHEY and SVGEGT. CDR3 nucleotide sequence: TGTGCCAGCAGTCCCTCTGGCAGGGGCTCGAACGCTGAAGCTTTCTTT. Its protein product is CASSPSGRGSNAEAFF.

This clonotype was seen only a few times. This chain connects TRBV7-2 to TRBJ2-7; 8 nucleotides agree with TRBD2. V was clipped by 2 bases and J by 6 bases; unmatched bases: 6. Germline CDR1 is SGHTA and CDR2 is FQGNSA. This CDR3 region has 14 residues. The CDR3 reads CASSLLLAVGEQYF. The CDR3 DNA sequence: TGTGCCAGCAGCTTACTACTAGCGGTTGGCGAGCAGTACTTC.

This clonotype has ten or more counts. This chain connects TRBV7-9 to TRBJ2-3; the D is unclear. Trimming shortened V by 5 bases and J by 6 bases, and 9 bases separated the two germline ends. Germline V CDR1 and CDR2: SEHNR, FQNEAQ (reference sequence). The CDR3 has 12 amino acids. The CDR3 region has the DNA TGTGCCAGCAGCCCCGTAGGGGATACGCAGTATTTT. Its protein product is CASSPVGDTQYF.

The chain links TRBV9 to TRBJ1-1; D unresolved. The germline V gene has CDR1 SGDLS and CDR2 YYNGEE. Trimming pared 6 bases from V and 6 bases from J, leaving 6 bases between. This CDR3 is built from 10 residues. The CDR3 nucleotides read TGTGCCAGCATTGGCGCTGAAGCTTTCTTT. Translating gives CASIGAEAFF.

This clonotype was seen a handful of times. CDR3 sequence reads: CSARDLVETQYF. The CDR3 bases are TGCAGTGCTAGAGATTTAGTGGAGACCCAGTACTTC. V and J are TRBV20-1 and TRBJ2-5; D remains unclear. The CDR3 length is 12 residues. Trimming cost V 0 bases and J 5 bases, with 7 bases left between them. Germline loops: CDR1 DFQATT, CDR2 SNEGSKA (reference sequence).

In regard to this clonotype: Likely a read error: the CDR3 ends without its conserved phenylalanine or tryptophan. V is TRBV7-2 and J is TRBJ2-7; D might be TRBD1 or TRBD2, each matching 5 bases. The end of the DNA is better explained by TRBJ2-1, so the J call may be wrong. CDR1 is SGHTA and CDR2 is FQGNSA in the germline V gene. This CDR3 comprises 16 residues. The CDR3: CASSRPGPVSYNEQFL. In DNA, the CDR3 is TGTGCCAGCAGCCGTCCGGGACCGGTGAGCTACAATGAGCAGTTCCTC.

The chain employs TRBV4-2 and TRBJ2-7, with D possibly matching TRBD1 (6 bases). The CDR3 is 17 residues long. V lost 0 bases to trimming and J lost 2 bases, with 17 bases between them. The V gene's germline CDR1 is LGHNA and CDR2 YNFKEQ. CDR3 region: CASSQDRTGTLTYEQYF. CDR3 DNA: TGTGCCAGCAGCCAAGATCGGACCGGGACACTGACCTACGAGCAGTACTTC.

This clonotype was seen a few times. This rearrangement joins TRBV27 to TRBJ2-1, with a weak D call TRBD2 (6 bases). Germline V gene data show CDR1 as MNHEY and CDR2 as SMNVEV (reference sequence). CDR3 length: 15 residues. V dropped 1 base and J dropped 2 bases, with 9 bases sitting between them. The CDR3 coding sequence is TGTGCCAGCAGTTTATACGGGGGAGCCTACAATGAGCAGTTCTTC. Translated, it gives CASSLYGGAYNEQFF.